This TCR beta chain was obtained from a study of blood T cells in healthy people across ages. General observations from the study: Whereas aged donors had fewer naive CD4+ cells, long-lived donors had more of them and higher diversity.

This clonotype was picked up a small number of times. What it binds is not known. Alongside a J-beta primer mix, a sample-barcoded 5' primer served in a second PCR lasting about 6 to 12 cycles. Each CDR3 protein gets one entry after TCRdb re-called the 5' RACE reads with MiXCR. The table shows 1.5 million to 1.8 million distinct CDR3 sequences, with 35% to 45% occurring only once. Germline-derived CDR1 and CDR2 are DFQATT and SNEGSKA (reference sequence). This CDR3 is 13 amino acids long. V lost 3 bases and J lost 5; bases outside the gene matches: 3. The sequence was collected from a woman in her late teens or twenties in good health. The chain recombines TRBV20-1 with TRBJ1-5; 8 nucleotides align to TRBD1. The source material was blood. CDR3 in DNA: TGCAGTGCTAGTTCAGGGGGCGATCAGCCCCAGCATTTT. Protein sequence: CSASSGGDQPQHF.